This T cell receptor (beta chain) was sequenced for a study of identical twins. Study results and caveats: Models predicted less out-of-frame TCR alpha sharing in monozygotic twins than was found.

The length of the CDR3 is 15 residues. Germline V CDR1 and CDR2: SGHTA, FQGNSA. The ends lost 5 bases at V and 5 bases at J; junction bases unmatched: 10. TCRdb passed the 5' RACE reads through MiXCR, listing each CDR3 protein once. The sample lists 250,000 or so distinct CDR3 sequences, approximately 8.6% occurring once. Of note for this clonotype: Its antigen is as yet unknown.

The data were also submitted as part of a second study, on yellow fever vaccine responses in identical twins.

Sequencing was carried out using CD8+ T cells sorted from blood. This sequence was found in a young woman in good health. The rearrangement uses TRBV7-2 and TRBJ2-7; 9 nucleotides agree with TRBD2. Written as DNA, the CDR3 is TGTGCCAGCAGCCCTCGTGGAGCGGGGGGCCACGAGCAGTACTTC. Amino acids: CASSPRGAGGHEQYF.